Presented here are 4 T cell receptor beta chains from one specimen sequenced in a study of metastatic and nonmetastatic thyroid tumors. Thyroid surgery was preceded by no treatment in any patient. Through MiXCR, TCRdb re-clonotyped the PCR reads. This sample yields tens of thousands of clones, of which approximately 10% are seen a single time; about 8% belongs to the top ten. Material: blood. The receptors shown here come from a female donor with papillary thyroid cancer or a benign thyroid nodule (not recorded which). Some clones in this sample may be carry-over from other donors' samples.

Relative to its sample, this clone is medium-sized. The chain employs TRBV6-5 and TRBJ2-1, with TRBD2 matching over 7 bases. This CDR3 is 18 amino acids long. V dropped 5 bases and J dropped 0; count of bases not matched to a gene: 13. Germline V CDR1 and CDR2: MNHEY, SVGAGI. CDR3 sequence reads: CASSNPSSGLSSYNEQFF. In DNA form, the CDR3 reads TGTGCCAGCAGTAACCCCAGTAGCGGGCTGAGCTCCTACAATGAGCAGTTCTTC.

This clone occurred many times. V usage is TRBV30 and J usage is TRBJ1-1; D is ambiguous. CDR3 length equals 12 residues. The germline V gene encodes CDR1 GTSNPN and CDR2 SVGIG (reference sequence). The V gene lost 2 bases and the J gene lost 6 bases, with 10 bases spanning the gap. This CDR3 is CAWSPRRSEAFF. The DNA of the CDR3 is TGTGCCTGGAGTCCCCGGCGCTCTGAAGCTTTCTTT.

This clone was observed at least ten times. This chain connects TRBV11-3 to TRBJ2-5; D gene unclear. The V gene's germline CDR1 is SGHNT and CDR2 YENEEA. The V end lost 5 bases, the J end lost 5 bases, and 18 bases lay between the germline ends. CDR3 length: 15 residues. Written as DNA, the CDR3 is TGTGCCAGCAGCCCTGGTACTCAGCCCAGGGAGACCCAGTACTTC. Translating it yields CASSPGTQPRETQYF.

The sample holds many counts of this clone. CDR3 DNA: TGCAGTGCTAGGGGTTGGACAGGCTCAGAGACCCAGTACTTC. As protein: CSARGWTGSETQYF. The chain uses TRBV20-1 and TRBJ2-5, with 7 bases fitting TRBD1. The CDR3 has 14 residues. Per the germline V gene, CDR1 is DFQATT and CDR2 is SNEGSKA (reference sequence). The V and J ends lost 3 bases and 4 bases, in that order; junction bases with no gene match: 8.